Presented here are 13 T cell receptor beta chains from one specimen sequenced in a study of blood T cell repertoires in COVID-19. TCRdb keeps only in-frame clones here, not all; method: immunoSEQ multiplex PCR. The table lists tens of thousands of clones, around four fifths of them singletons. The sequenced sample consisted of peripheral blood. The receptors were gathered from a human donor in a cohort sampled during active COVID-19.

The genes are TRBV15 and TRBJ2-2; possible D gene TRBD2, 6 bases. CDR1 is LNHNV and CDR2 is YYDKDF in the germline V gene (reference sequence). With 0 bases removed from V and 8 bases from J, the gap between germline ends came to 16 bases. There are 16 residues in the CDR3. Here the CDR3 reads CATSRDGGLLTGELFF. The CDR3 nucleotides are TGTGCCACCAGCAGAGATGGGGGGTTACTAACGGGGGAGCTGTTTTTT.

This chain joins TRBV19 and TRBJ1-1; possibly TRBD1 for D (5 bases). V gave up 5 bases and J gave up 11 bases, with 21 bases separating them. CDR1 is LNHDA, CDR2 SQIVND, per germline (reference sequence). The CDR3 has 14 residues. The CDR3 loop is CASSLPSRDRGAFF. The CDR3 DNA follows: TGTGCCAGTAGTCTCCCATCCCGCGACAGAGGCGCTTTCTTT. The complete variable domain, with remaining parts taken from reference TRBV19 and TRBJ1-1, reads DGGITQSPKYLFRKEGQNVTLSCEQNLNHDAMYWYRQDPGQGLRLIYYSQIVNDFQKGDIAEGYSVSREKKESFPLTVTSAQKNPTAFYLCASSLPSRDRGAFFGQGTRLTVV.

This chain links TRBV10-1 with TRBJ2-3; 9 bases match TRBD1. The CDR3 is 14 amino acids. Trimming took 8 bases from V and 4 from J; bases not matched to a gene: 7. From germline, CDR1 is WNHNN and CDR2 SYGVQD (reference sequence). The CDR3 protein is CASRRTGEADTQYF. The CDR3 nucleotides are TGCGCCAGCCGCCGGACAGGGGAGGCAGATACGCAGTATTTT.

The rearrangement joins TRBV2 to TRBJ1-1; 10 bases are a match to TRBD1. Unmatched junction bases numbered 6, after V lost 4 bases and J lost 4 bases. The CDR3 covers 15 residues. Germline V gene sequence: CDR1 SNHLY, CDR2 FYNNEI. The CDR3 sequence is CASSVRDRGITEAFF. Here the CDR3 DNA reads TGTGCCAGCAGTGTCCGGGACAGGGGCATCACTGAAGCTTTCTTT.

The rearrangement links TRBV21-1 to TRBJ2-5; the D call in the table, TRBD1, was not verified against the DNA. TRBV21-1 is assigned pseudogene status. CDR3 length: 20 residues. The CDR3 region has the DNA TGTGCCAGCAGCAAAGGAAACGGGACAGGGGGCAGAGAGTACCAAGAGACCCAGTACTTC. Its translation: CASSKGNGTGGREYQETQYF.

V usage is TRBV21-1 and J usage is TRBJ2-5; the table names TRBD2, a call not compared with the DNA. TRBV21-1 is a pseudogene segment. The length of the CDR3 is 20 residues. The CDR3 DNA reads as TGTGCCAGCAGCTACCGGGACGGCGGGACTAGCGGGATGGTTAAAGAGACCCAGTACTTC. This sequence encodes CASSYRDGGTSGMVKETQYF.

The V and J genes are TRBV4-1 and TRBJ2-7; TRBD1 is a possible D gene (6 bases). V was cut by 2 bases and J by 2 bases, with 10 bases left in between. Germline CDR1 MGHRA, CDR2 YSYEKL. The CDR3 length is 14 residues. CDR3 in amino acids: CASSQTDRTYEQYF. In nucleotides, the CDR3 is TGCGCCAGCAGCCAAACCGACAGGACCTACGAGCAGTACTTC.

The genes are TRBV27 and TRBJ2-3, with D perhaps TRBD1 (6 bases). Trimming took 0 bases from V and 2 from J, leaving 21 bases between them. This CDR3 is 19 amino acids long. Germline loops: CDR1 MNHEY, CDR2 SMNVEV (reference sequence). The CDR3 DNA reads as TGTGCCAGCAGTTTATCGTTTTCTGGCAGGGGATATGACACAGATACGCAGTATTTT. It yields the protein CASSLSFSGRGYDTDTQYF.

The chain recombines TRBV5-1 with TRBJ2-3; a possible D gene is TRBD1 (5 bases). CDR1 and CDR2 (germline): SGHRS, YFSETQ. The CDR3 has 17 residues. V was cut by 4 bases and J by 2 bases, with 20 bases left in between. The CDR3, as DNA: TGCGCCAGCAGCCCGATCCCAATGATAGGGGCCACAGATACGCAGTATTTT. It translates to CASSPIPMIGATDTQYF.

This clone was picked up a small number of times. The CDR3 loop is CASSLKRDEQYF. Here the CDR3 DNA reads TGTGCCAGCAGTTTAAAGCGGGACGAGCAGTACTTC. The V call is TRBV27, the J call TRBJ2-7, with TRBD2 as a possible D gene (6 bases). Germline V gene lookup returns CDR1 MNHEY and CDR2 SMNVEV (reference sequence). The V and J ends lost 2 bases and 5 bases respectively, with 7 bases between them. The CDR3 spans 12 residues.

This clone was counted a single time. The chain joins TRBV29-1 to TRBJ1-1, with TRBD1 matching 8 bases. J lost 1 base, V lost 6 bases, and 4 bases had no gene match. This CDR3 is built from 13 residues. Germline V lookup: CDR1 SQVTM, CDR2 ANQGSEA. Written as DNA, the CDR3 is TGCAGCGTGTCACAGGGGGGGAACACTGAAGCTTTCTTT. This sequence encodes CSVSQGGNTEAFF.

The genes are TRBV15 and TRBJ1-4; tentative D call: TRBD1 (6 bases). Deletions cut 0 bases from V and 8 bases from J, with 16 bases between. Germline lookup yields CDR1 LNHNV and CDR2 YYDKDF (reference sequence). This CDR3 region has 16 residues. CDR3 residues: CATSRDEAGASEKLFF. In DNA, the CDR3 is TGTGCCACCAGCAGAGATGAGGCAGGGGCGAGCGAAAAACTGTTTTTT.

The V call is TRBV2, the J call TRBJ2-1, with TRBD2 matching over 7 bases. CDR1 is SNHLY, CDR2 FYNNEI, per germline. The CDR3 is made up of 16 amino acids. V lost 8 bases to trimming and J lost 5 bases; unmatched junction nucleotides: 15. This chain's CDR3 is CASAAGGGINHNEQFF. The CDR3 DNA reads TGTGCCAGCGCTGCCGGGGGAGGGATCAACCACAATGAGCAGTTCTTC.